The rows below give T cell receptor beta chains drawn from one sample of a study of blood T cell repertoires in COVID-19. Using immunoSEQ multiplex PCR, the repertoire was profiled, and TCRdb retains in-frame clones only, with some absent. The data show more than 150,000 clones, roughly 84% seen once. Sequencing used peripheral blood. The source is a man in his fifties with active or convalescent COVID-19. The CDR3 runs from the conserved cysteine through the conserved F or W. D genes are given only for firm matches. Some rows have no size entry. The others give once, few or many, or a class for an expanded clone.

>-|TRBJ1-1|TRBD1|TRBV7-2
TGTGCCAGCAGCTTAAGCACAGGGGGCACTGAAGCTTTCTTT
CASSLSTGGTEAFF
>once|TRBJ1-4|-|TRBV2
TGTGCCAGCAGTGAACGACCGTCTTGGAGCAATGAAAAACTGTTTTTT
CASSERPSWSNEKLFF
>once|TRBJ1-1|TRBD1|TRBV5-1
TGCGCCAGCAGACTCGGACAGGGATTAACGAACACTGAAGCTTTCTTT
CASRLGQGLTNTEAFF
>-|TRBJ1-2|TRBD1|TRBV27
TGTGCCAGCACCGACAGACAGGGTAATGGCTACACCTTC
CASTDRQGNGYTF
>few|TRBJ2-1|-|TRBV11-2
TGTGCCAGCAAGTTAGGGGGTACGATGGGTCTCAATGAGCAGTTCTTC
CASKLGGTMGLNEQFF
>few|TRBJ2-1|TRBD2|TRBV24-1
TGTGCCACCAGCGGGACTAGCGACCTATACAATGAGCAGTTCTTC
CATSGTSDLYNEQFF
>-|TRBJ2-7|-|TRBV21-1
TGTGCCAGCAGCCCCGGGGACTACGAGCAGTACTTC
CASSPGDYEQYF
>few|TRBJ1-6|TRBD1|TRBV10-3
TGTGCCCATGGGACAGCCGATAATTCACCCCTCCACTTT
CAHGTADNSPLHF
>-|TRBJ1-2|TRBD1|TRBV3-1/TRBV3-2
TGTGCCAGCAGCCGAGGGACAGGGGCGAACTATGGCTACACCTTC
CASSRGTGANYGYTF
>-|TRBJ1-5|-|TRBV6-6
TGTGCCGGCGGAGGTGGGGTGGGGCAGCCCCAGCATTTT
CAGGGGVGQPQHF
>-|TRBJ2-1|TRBD2|TRBV28
TGTGCCAGCAGGAAGGGACTAGCGGGCTACAATGAGCAGTTCTTC
CASRKGLAGYNEQFF
>-|TRBJ1-6|-|TRBV5-1
TGCGCCAGCAGCCGCAGGACAGAGAATTCACCCCTCCACTTT
CASSRRTENSPLHF
>-|TRBJ1-3|TRBD1|TRBV19
TGTGCCAGTATCCCTAGGACAGGGCGGCCGGACACCATATATTTT
CASIPRTGRPDTIYF
>-|TRBJ1-6|-|TRBV28
TGTGCCAGCACTATGACAGGCTCCTATAATTCACCCCTCCACTTT
CASTMTGSYNSPLHF
>-|TRBJ2-7|-|TRBV5-1
TGCGCCAGCAGCTTGGCAGGCGATTCCTACGAGCAGTACTTC
CASSLAGDSYEQYF
>once|TRBJ1-5|-|TRBV5-8
TGTGCCAGCAGCCTACGGACAGCCCTGAATCAGCCCCAGCATTTT
CASSLRTALNQPQHF
>-|TRBJ1-2|-|TRBV28
TGTGCCAGCAGTTTTAATAGCGTTTATGGCTACACCTTC
CASSFNSVYGYTF
>-|TRBJ1-2|-|TRBV27
TGTGCCAGCAGTTTCGGAGGTTTTCATGGCTACACCTTC
CASSFGGFHGYTF
>-|TRBJ2-1|TRBD1|TRBV5-4
TGTGCCAGCAGCCCTACAGGGGGCAATGAGCAGTTCTTC
CASSPTGGNEQFF
>-|TRBJ2-5|-|TRBV19
TGTGCCAGTTCCCGAGTCGGTGCGGAGGGTGAGACCCAGTACTTC
CASSRVGAEGETQYF
>-|TRBJ2-3|TRBD2|TRBV7-9
TGTGCCAGCAGAATGCGGCGCCAGACTAGCTCTACAGATACGCAGTATTTT
CASRMRRQTSSTDTQYF
>-|TRBJ1-4|TRBD1|TRBV24-1
TGTGCCACCAGTGATTCCGGGGGACAGGGCCGCGAAAAACTGTTTTTT
CATSDSGGQGREKLFF